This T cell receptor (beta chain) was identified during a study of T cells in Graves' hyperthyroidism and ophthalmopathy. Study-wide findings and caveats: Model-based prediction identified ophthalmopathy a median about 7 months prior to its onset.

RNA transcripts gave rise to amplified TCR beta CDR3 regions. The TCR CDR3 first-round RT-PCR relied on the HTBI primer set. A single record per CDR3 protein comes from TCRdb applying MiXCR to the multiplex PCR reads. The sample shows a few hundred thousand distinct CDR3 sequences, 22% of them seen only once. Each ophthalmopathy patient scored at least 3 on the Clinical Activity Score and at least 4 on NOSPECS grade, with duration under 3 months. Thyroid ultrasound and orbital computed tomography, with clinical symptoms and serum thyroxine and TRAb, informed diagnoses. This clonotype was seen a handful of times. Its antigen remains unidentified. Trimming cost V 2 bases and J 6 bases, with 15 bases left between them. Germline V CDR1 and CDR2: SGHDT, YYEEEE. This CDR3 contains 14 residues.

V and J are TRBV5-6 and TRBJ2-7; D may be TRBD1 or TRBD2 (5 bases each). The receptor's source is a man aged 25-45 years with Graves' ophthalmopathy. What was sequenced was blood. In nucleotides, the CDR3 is TGTGCCAGCAGCTTCCCGGGACGGCAGGCCGAGCAGTACTTC. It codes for CASSFPGRQAEQYF.